This T cell receptor (beta chain) emerged from a study of CXCR3-negative and CXCR3-positive naive CD8 T cells. Study-wide results and caveats: The naive subsets expressed comparable surface CD5, and the authors inferred TCR strength from TRB CDR3 properties. Similar TRBV-TRBJ usage was seen in naive cells (both CXCR3-negative and CXCR3-positive), but memory cells differed. Similarly elevated diversity marked both naive subsets, with memory CD8+ cells showing far lower diversity.

Concerning this clonotype itself: The antigen remains undetermined.

The CDR3 extends over 14 amino acids. The germline V gene has CDR1 SGHAT and CDR2 FQNNGV. Every CD8+ subset sample held a few hundred thousand flow-sorted cells, done in triplicate. Through 5' RACE with UMI labels, the TRB cDNA libraries were prepared. Reprocessing the 5' RACE reads, TCRdb reports a single entry for every CDR3 protein and omits DNA. The table for this sample gives more than 45,000 distinct CDR3 sequences. Sequenced material: memory CD8+ T cells from blood. This clonotype was sampled from a human donor in good health. Some clones in this sample may be carry-over from other donors' samples. This rearrangement joins TRBV11-2 to TRBJ2-1; TCRdb outputs TRBD2, but without DNA this stays unchecked. CDR3 sequence reads: CASSSGLAGGEQFF.